These 32 T cell receptor beta chains came from one sample sequenced in a study of cytomegalovirus exposure and HLA in healthy donors. The PCR used 60 Vbeta and 13 Jbeta primers. TCRdb keeps only in-frame clones here, not all; method: immunoSEQ multiplex PCR. The sample lists some 110,000 clones, about 79% occurring once. Sequenced material: PBMCs. These receptors all come from a man aged 25 to 40 in good health and CMV-seropositive.

V is TRBV4-3 and J is TRBJ2-6, with D maybe TRBD2 (6 bases). Germline CDR1 LGHNA, CDR2 YSLEER. This CDR3 is 18 amino acids long. The V and J ends lost 0 bases and 3 bases respectively, with 15 bases between them. As DNA, the CDR3 is TGCGCCAGCAGCCAAGATCCCCCGTGGGACTTTGGGGCCAACGTCCTGACTTTC. Translating gives CASSQDPPWDFGANVLTF.

V usage is TRBV5-4 and J usage is TRBJ2-7; perhaps TRBD1 as D (5 bases). CDR1 and CDR2 from the germline V gene are SGHNT and YYREEE (reference sequence). V was pared by 0 bases and J by 2 bases, with 12 bases between. The CDR3 sequence is 15 residues long. The CDR3 reads CASSLGQGRTYEQYF. The CDR3 nucleotides read TGTGCCAGCAGCTTGGGGCAGGGAAGAACCTACGAGCAGTACTTC.

The V gene is TRBV6-4, the J gene TRBJ2-3; 13 positions agree with TRBD2. CDR1 and CDR2 (germline): MRHNA, SNTAGT. The CDR3 covers 15 residues. V lost 4 bases and J lost 3; bases outside the gene matches: 1. CDR3 nucleotide sequence: TGTGCCAGCAGTGTACTAGCGGGAGGGACAGATACGCAGTATTTT. Its translation: CASSVLAGGTDTQYF.

V usage is TRBV7-9 and J usage is TRBJ2-7, with D perhaps TRBD2 (6 bases). Germline V CDR1 and CDR2: SEHNR, FQNEAQ (reference sequence). V was cut by 2 bases and J by 5 bases, with 16 bases left in between. There are 15 residues in the CDR3. In nucleotides, the CDR3 is TGTGCCAGCAGCTTAAGTAACCGGGGAGGCCACGAGCAGTACTTC. It encodes CASSLSNRGGHEQYF. Using reference TRBV7-9 and TRBJ2-7 for the parts outside the CDR3, the full variable domain is DTGVSQNPRHKITKRGQNVTFRCDPISEHNRLYWYRQTLGQGPEFLTYFQNEAQLEKSRLLSDRFSAERPKGSFSTLEIQRTEQGDSAMYLCASSLSNRGGHEQYFGPGTRLTVT.

This clone was seen more than once but under ten times. The chain combines TRBV6-1 with TRBJ1-2; D is unresolved. Per the germline V gene, CDR1 is MNHNS and CDR2 is SASEGT. V was clipped by 0 bases and J by 9 bases, with 11 bases between them. This CDR3 spans 13 amino acids. The CDR3 region is CASSEALLGSYTF. The CDR3 region has the DNA TGTGCCAGCAGTGAAGCGCTCCTCGGGAGCTACACCTTC.

This sequence joins TRBV7-9 and TRBJ1-4, with TRBD1 matching over 8 bases. This CDR3 is 14 amino acids long. Unmatched junction bases numbered 4, after V lost 4 bases and J lost 6 bases. CDR1 is SEHNR and CDR2 is FQNEAQ in the germline V gene (reference sequence). The CDR3 loop reads CASSSGTGYEKLFF. The CDR3 DNA reads as TGTGCCAGCAGCTCCGGGACAGGTTATGAAAAACTGTTTTTT.

This sequence joins TRBV19 and TRBJ2-1; D not certain. Trimming removed 8 bases from V and 0 bases from J, with 8 bases in between. The CDR3 spans 13 residues. The V gene's germline CDR1 is LNHDA and CDR2 SQIVND (reference sequence). CDR3 protein: CASSADSYNEQFF. CDR3 nucleotide sequence: TGTGCCAGTTCCGCGGACTCCTACAATGAGCAGTTCTTC.

V gene TRBV6-6 combines with J gene TRBJ2-7; 8 bases fit TRBD1. Germline V gene sequence: CDR1 MNHNY, CDR2 SVGAGI (reference sequence). The CDR3 totals 16 residues. Germline trimming cut 1 base from V and 4 bases from J; bases unmatched to any gene: 9. The CDR3 region is CASSYYGQGGGYEQYF. CDR3 bases: TGTGCCAGCAGTTACTACGGACAGGGAGGAGGATACGAGCAGTACTTC.

J is TRBJ1-4 and V is TRBV30, with 10 bases identical to TRBD1. CDR1 GTSNPN and CDR2 SVGIG come from the germline V gene (reference sequence). This CDR3 is built from 13 residues. V dropped 4 bases and J dropped 10; count of bases not matched to a gene: 6. CDR3 DNA sequence: TGTGCCTGGACTCGTGGGACAGGGGCAAAACTGTTTTTT. It is translated as CAWTRGTGAKLFF.

This clone has only one observation. One end of the junction fails to match germline, which may point to a read error. The CDR3 region is CSSSLGTGGTEAFF. CDR3 coding DNA: TGTTCCAGCAGCTTAGGGACAGGGGGGACTGAAGCTTTCTTT. V and J are TRBV7-9 and TRBJ1-1, with 11 bases matching TRBD1. The germline V gene encodes CDR1 SEHNR and CDR2 FQNEAQ (reference sequence). The length of the CDR3 is 14 residues.

In nucleotides, the CDR3 is TGTGCCAGTACTGTAGGGACAACGCAGTATTTT. Amino acid sequence: CASTVGTTQYF. V is TRBV19 and J is TRBJ2-3, with a weak D call TRBD1 (6 bases). This CDR3 comprises 11 residues. Per the germline V gene, CDR1 is LNHDA and CDR2 is SQIVND (reference sequence). Between the trimmed V and J ends, which lost 7 bases and 9 bases, there was a span of 11 bases. Filled out from reference TRBV19 and TRBJ2-3, the complete variable domain reads DGGITQSPKYLFRKEGQNVTLSCEQNLNHDAMYWYRQDPGQGLRLIYYSQIVNDFQKGDIAEGYSVSREKKESFPLTVTSAQKNPTAFYLCASTVGTTQYFGPGTRLTVL.

The V call is TRBV18, the J call TRBJ2-1, with 8 nucleotides matching TRBD2. Germline V lookup: CDR1 KGHSH, CDR2 LQKENI. The CDR3 consists of 17 residues. V lost 3 bases and J lost 5; bases outside the gene matches: 12. The CDR3 bases are TGTGCCAGCTCACCGCTGCGGGGACTAGGGATTGACAATGAGCAGTTCTTC. This codes for CASSPLRGLGIDNEQFF.

V and J are TRBV7-2 and TRBJ1-6; D is perhaps TRBD1 (5 bases). Trimming pared 1 base from V and 9 bases from J, leaving 10 bases between. Germline assignment: CDR1 SGHTA and CDR2 FQGNSA. CDR3 length: 14 residues. The CDR3 nucleotides are TGTGCCAGCAGCTTAGAATTAACAGGTTCACCCCTCCACTTT. It translates to CASSLELTGSPLHF.

The rearrangement uses TRBV27 and TRBJ2-4; 9 bases fit TRBD1. Unmatched junction bases numbered 6, after V lost 5 bases and J lost 4 bases. The germline V gene has CDR1 MNHEY and CDR2 SMNVEV (reference sequence). The CDR3 consists of 15 residues. This chain's CDR3 is CASSGLGTGKNIQYF. CDR3 DNA sequence: TGTGCCAGCAGTGGTCTCGGGACAGGGAAAAACATTCAGTACTTC.

The rearrangement joins TRBV4-3 to TRBJ1-2; D gene uncertain. The germline V and J ends were trimmed by 1 base and 4 bases, with 16 bases remaining between them. Germline lookup yields CDR1 LGHNA and CDR2 YSLEER. This CDR3 region has 16 residues. CDR3 protein: CASSQGPTERGYGYTF. CDR3 in DNA: TGCGCCAGCAGCCAAGGACCGACGGAAAGAGGCTATGGCTACACCTTC.

This clone has only a few counts. The chain joins TRBV18 to TRBJ1-3; D remains unclear. Germline V gene data show CDR1 as KGHSH and CDR2 as LQKENI. The CDR3 runs 16 residues. With 6 bases removed from V and 0 bases from J, the gap between germline ends came to 15 bases. In DNA, the CDR3 is TGTGCCAGCTCTCTGGAGGCGGGTTACTCTGGAAACACCATATATTTT. The encoded protein is CASSLEAGYSGNTIYF.

The rearrangement uses TRBV27 and TRBJ2-7, with D possibly being TRBD1 (5 bases). Trimming pared 3 bases from V and 0 bases from J, leaving 9 bases between. CDR3 length equals 14 residues. In germline, CDR1 is MNHEY, CDR2 SMNVEV (reference sequence). The CDR3 region has the DNA TGTGCCAGCAGTTTCAGGGCTGACTCCTACGAGCAGTACTTC. Its protein product is CASSFRADSYEQYF.

This rearrangement joins TRBV5-1 to TRBJ2-3; D perhaps matches TRBD2 (6 bases). Trimming removed 5 bases from V and 0 bases from J, with 10 bases in between. This CDR3 is 14 amino acids long. CDR1 is SGHRS and CDR2 is YFSETQ in the germline V gene. Here the CDR3 DNA reads TGCGCCAGCAGTTCGGGGGTTAGCACAGATACGCAGTATTTT. Residues: CASSSGVSTDTQYF. The full variable domain, in which reference TRBV5-1 and TRBJ2-3 provide the parts outside the CDR3, is KAGVTQTPRYLIKTRGQQVTLSCSPISGHRSVSWYQQTPGQGLQFLFEYFSETQRNKGNFPGRFSGRQFSNSRSEMNVSTLELGDSALYLCASSSGVSTDTQYFGPGTRLTVL.

This clone appeared once. The V call is TRBV7-6, the J call TRBJ1-5; TRBD1 agrees at 8 bases. Germline V gene lookup returns CDR1 SGHVS and CDR2 FNYEAQ. Germline trimming cut 5 bases from V and 0 bases from J; bases unmatched to any gene: 6. CDR3 length: 16 residues. CDR3 in DNA: TGTGCCAGCAGCCCCACAGGGGGGCATAGCAATCAGCCCCAGCATTTT. Protein product: CASSPTGGHSNQPQHF.

This clone appeared once. This chain connects TRBV9 to TRBJ2-1; no definite D call. There are 13 residues in the CDR3. Trimming shortened V by 0 bases and J by 6 bases, and 7 bases separated the two germline ends. CDR1 and CDR2 from the germline V gene are SGDLS and YYNGEE. CDR3 in amino acids: CASSVASVNEQFF. CDR3 coding DNA: TGTGCCAGCAGCGTAGCTAGTGTCAATGAGCAGTTCTTC.

The CDR3: CASSILWGTAYEQYF. The CDR3, as DNA: TGTGCCAGTAGTATTCTTTGGGGCACAGCCTACGAGCAGTACTTC. The chain has TRBV19 and TRBJ2-7; the D gene is possibly TRBD1 (5 bases). The V end was cut by 3 bases, the J end by 2 bases, with 14 bases between. This CDR3 is built from 15 residues. The V gene's germline CDR1 is LNHDA and CDR2 SQIVND (reference sequence). The full variable domain, in which reference TRBV19 and TRBJ2-7 provide the parts outside the CDR3, is DGGITQSPKYLFRKEGQNVTLSCEQNLNHDAMYWYRQDPGQGLRLIYYSQIVNDFQKGDIAEGYSVSREKKESFPLTVTSAQKNPTAFYLCASSILWGTAYEQYFGPGTRLTVT.

A word on this clone: An end of the junction differs from the germline gene, which may be a read error. The gene calls are TRBV27 and TRBJ1-2; D possibly corresponds to TRBD1 (5 bases). Per germline, CDR1 MNHEY and CDR2 SMNVEV (reference sequence). This CDR3 spans 15 amino acids. This chain's CDR3 is CASSLSFGTEYGHTF. The CDR3 DNA reads TGTGCCAGCAGTTTATCGTTTGGGACTGAGTATGGCCACACCTTC.

This rearrangement joins TRBV19 to TRBJ2-2; the match to TRBD2 covers 11 bases. The CDR3 is 16 amino acids. Losses at the gene ends were 6 bases for V and 4 bases for J; bases not matched to a gene: 7. The V gene's germline CDR1 is LNHDA and CDR2 SQIVND (reference sequence). The DNA for the CDR3 is TGTGCCAGTAGCGTCACTAGCGGGAGCTCCACCGGGGAGCTGTTTTTT. This sequence encodes CASSVTSGSSTGELFF.

The rearrangement uses TRBV6-6 and TRBJ2-1; TRBD1 agrees at 9 bases. Unmatched junction bases numbered 7, after V lost 5 bases and J lost 2 bases. This CDR3 region has 16 residues. The germline CDR1 and CDR2 sequences are MNHNY and SVGAGI (reference sequence). CDR3 coding DNA: TGTGCCAGCAGTACCAGACAGGGGGGCCCCTACAATGAGCAGTTCTTC. It specifies CASSTRQGGPYNEQFF.

The V and J genes are TRBV28 and TRBJ1-1; D may be TRBD1 (6 bases). CDR1 and CDR2 (germline): MDHEN, SYDVKM. V was cut by 5 bases and J by 5 bases, with 18 bases left in between. This CDR3 is 15 amino acids long. The CDR3, as DNA: TGTGCCAGCAGTAACGGGGGGCGAGATAAAACTGAAGCTTTCTTT. It codes for CASSNGGRDKTEAFF. The complete variable domain, with remaining parts taken from reference TRBV28 and TRBJ1-1, reads DVKVTQSSRYLVKRTGEKVFLECVQDMDHENMFWYRQDPGLGLRLIYFSYDVKMKEKGDIPEGYSVSREKKERFSLILESASTNQTSMYLCASSNGGRDKTEAFFGQGTRLTVV.

The chain uses TRBV9 and TRBJ1-4; 7 nucleotides align to TRBD1. This CDR3 spans 14 amino acids. The V gene end was trimmed by 3 bases and the J gene end by 8 bases; junction bases not matched to a gene: 7. Germline V lookup: CDR1 SGDLS, CDR2 YYNGEE. The DNA of the CDR3 is TGTGCCAGCAGCGCGAGGACAGGAGTAGAAAAACTGTTTTTT. Residues: CASSARTGVEKLFF.

The J gene is TRBJ1-1, the V gene TRBV16; TRBD1 agrees at 7 bases. The junction had 7 bases not matched to a gene; V was cut back by 2 bases and J by 4 bases. The CDR3 length is 15 residues. Germline CDR1 is KGHSY and CDR2 is FQNENV. CDR3 DNA sequence: TGTGCCAGCAGCCAACGGAGGCAGGGGGGCACTGAAGCTTTCTTT. Translating gives CASSQRRQGGTEAFF.

This chain links TRBV11-1 with TRBJ1-5; D is ambiguous. CDR1 and CDR2 (germline): SGHAT, FQDESV (reference sequence). V was cut by 4 bases and J by 0 bases, with 13 bases left in between. The CDR3 length is 16 residues. CDR3: CASSSRQAYSNQPQHF. The CDR3 coding sequence is TGTGCCAGCAGCTCACGGCAGGCTTATAGCAATCAGCCCCAGCATTTT.

The chain carries TRBV19 and TRBJ2-5; a weak D match, TRBD2 (5 bases). Germline V lookup: CDR1 LNHDA, CDR2 SQIVND (reference sequence). The CDR3 covers 13 residues. V was pared by 5 bases and J by 5 bases, with 12 bases between. The CDR3 coding sequence is TGTGCCAGTAGTGGGAGCGGTGGGGAGACCCAGTACTTC. This codes for CASSGSGGETQYF.

The CDR3 DNA reads as TGTGCCAGCAGCTTTAGACAGTCCGGCTACACCTTC. Amino acids: CASSFRQSGYTF. V usage is TRBV7-9 and J usage is TRBJ1-2; a weak D match, TRBD1 (5 bases). The germline CDR1 and CDR2 sequences are SEHNR and FQNEAQ (reference sequence). The CDR3 runs 12 residues. The V and J ends lost 3 bases and 8 bases respectively, with 10 bases between them.

The genes are TRBV28 and TRBJ2-1; tentative D call: TRBD1 (6 bases). The germline V gene encodes CDR1 MDHEN and CDR2 SYDVKM. There are 14 residues in the CDR3. The ends were cut back, 2 bases at V and 3 bases at J, with 8 bases in the middle. CDR3 amino acids: CASSLVQGYNEQFF. CDR3 bases: TGTGCCAGCAGTTTAGTACAGGGCTACAATGAGCAGTTCTTC.

The chain joins TRBV9 to TRBJ2-1, with TRBD1 matching 8 bases. The CDR3 sequence is 15 residues long. V trimming: 4 bases; J trimming: 5 bases; junction bases outside the gene matches: 8. Per germline, CDR1 SGDLS and CDR2 YYNGEE. CDR3 in amino acids: CASSPWDRRNNEQFF. CDR3 nucleotides: TGTGCCAGCAGCCCCTGGGACAGGAGGAACAATGAGCAGTTCTTC.